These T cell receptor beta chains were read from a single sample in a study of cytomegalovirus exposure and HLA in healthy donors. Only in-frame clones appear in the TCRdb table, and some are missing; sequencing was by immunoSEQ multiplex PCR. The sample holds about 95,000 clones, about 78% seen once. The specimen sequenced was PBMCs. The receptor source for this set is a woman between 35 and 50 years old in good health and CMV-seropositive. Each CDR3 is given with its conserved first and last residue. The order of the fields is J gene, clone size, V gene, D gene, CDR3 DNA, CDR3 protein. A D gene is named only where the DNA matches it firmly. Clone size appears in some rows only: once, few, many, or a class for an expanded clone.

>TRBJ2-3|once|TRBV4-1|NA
TGCGCCAGCAGCCAAGTGCTAATCGGGAGCGGAAACACAGATACGCAGTATTTT
CASSQVLIGSGNTDTQYF
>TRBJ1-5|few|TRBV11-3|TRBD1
TGTGCCAGCAGCTTGCAGGGGGAACAGCCCCAGCATTTT
CASSLQGEQPQHF
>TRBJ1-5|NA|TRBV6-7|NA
TGTGCCAGCAGTTACTCTCGGGGTCGGGATAGCAATCAGCCCCAGCATTTT
CASSYSRGRDSNQPQHF
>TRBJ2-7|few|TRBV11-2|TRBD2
TGTGCCAGCAGCTTAGCCAGCGGGACCTACGAGCAGTACTTC
CASSLASGTYEQYF
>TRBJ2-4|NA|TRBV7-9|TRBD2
TGTGCCAGCAGTTCAACCTCTAGCGGGGGGGCCGTTTCAGACATTCAGTACTTC
CASSSTSSGGAVSDIQYF
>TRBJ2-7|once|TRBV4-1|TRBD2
TGCGCCAGCAGCCAAGCATCCGGGACTAGCGGCTACGAGCAGTACTTC
CASSQASGTSGYEQYF
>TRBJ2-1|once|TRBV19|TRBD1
TGTGCCAGTAGTCTTGGGACAGGGCGGGGCGGGTATGAGCAGTTCTTC
CASSLGTGRGGYEQFF
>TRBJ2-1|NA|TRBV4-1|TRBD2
TGCGCCAGCAGCCACGGAAGGACTAGCGGGAGTTTCAATGAGCAGTTCTTC
CASSHGRTSGSFNEQFF
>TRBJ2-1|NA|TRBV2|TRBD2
TGTGCCAGCCGGGAGGATGGGTACAATGAGCAGTTCTTC
CASREDGYNEQFF
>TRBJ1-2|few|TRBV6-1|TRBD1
TGTGCCAGCACCTATCGGGACAGCCCTAACTATGGCTACACCTTC
CASTYRDSPNYGYTF
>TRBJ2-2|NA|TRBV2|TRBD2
TGTGCCAGCATCCCTGGGACTACCGGCGGGGAGCTGTTTTTT
CASIPGTTGGELFF
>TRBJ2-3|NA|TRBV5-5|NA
TGTGCCAGCAGCTTAGGTTCGCCGCTAGACCTTTTGACGCAGTATTTT
CASSLGSPLDLLTQYF
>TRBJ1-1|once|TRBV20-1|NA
TGCAGTGGGCAGGTCAACACTGAAGCTTTCTTT
CSGQVNTEAFF
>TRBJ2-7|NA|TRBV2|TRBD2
TGTGCCAGCAAGGGACTAGCGGGAGGGCTTGAGCAGTACTTC
CASKGLAGGLEQYF
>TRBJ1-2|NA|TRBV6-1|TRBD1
TGTGCCAGCAGTCCGAGGACAGGGGGTGATGGCTACACCTTC
CASSPRTGGDGYTF
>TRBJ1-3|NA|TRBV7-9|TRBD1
TGTGCCAGCAGCGTCGCCCGGGACAGGGCCGAGGGAAACACCATATATTTT
CASSVARDRAEGNTIYF
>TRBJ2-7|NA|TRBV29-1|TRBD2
TGCAGCGCTCGGGTAGCGGGTGGGGTGGGGCAGTACTTC
CSARVAGGVGQYF
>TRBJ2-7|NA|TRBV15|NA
TGTGCCACCAGCAGAGATCTATATCGCGAGCAGTACTTC
CATSRDLYREQYF
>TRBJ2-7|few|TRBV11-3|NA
TGTGCCAGCAGCTTGCAAGCGATCGGCGTCGGCGAGCAGTACTTC
CASSLQAIGVGEQYF
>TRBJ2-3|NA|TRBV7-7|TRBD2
TGTGCTAGCAGCAAACTAGCGGGGATCACAGATACGCAGTATTTT
CASSKLAGITDTQYF
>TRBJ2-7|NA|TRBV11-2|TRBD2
TGTGCCAGCAGCTGGGGGGCGGCGGGAGGGACTAACGAGCAGTACTTC
CASSWGAAGGTNEQYF
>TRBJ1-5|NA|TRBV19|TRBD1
TGTGCCAGTAGTTCGCAGGGACAGGGGGCCCGTCAGCCCCAGCATTTT
CASSSQGQGARQPQHF
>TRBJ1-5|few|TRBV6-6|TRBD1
TGTGCCAGCAGAAACAGGGGGCTGGGGAATCAGCCCCAGCATTTT
CASRNRGLGNQPQHF
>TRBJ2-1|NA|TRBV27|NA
TGTGCCAGCAGTAGGCGGAGCGATGAGCAGTTCTTC
CASSRRSDEQFF
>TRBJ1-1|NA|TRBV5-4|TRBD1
TGTGCCAGCAGGGATCGACAGGGGGAGAGGAACACTGAAGCTTTCTTT
CASRDRQGERNTEAFF
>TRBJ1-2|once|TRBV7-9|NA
TGTGCCAGCAGCCCTGGATTCGGAGCTAACTATGGCTACACCTTC
CASSPGFGANYGYTF
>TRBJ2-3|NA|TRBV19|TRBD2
TGTGCCAGTAGACCCATAGCGGGAGGGCCGACCGATACGCAGTATTTT
CASRPIAGGPTDTQYF
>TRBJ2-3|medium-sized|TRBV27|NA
TGTGCCAGCAGGTCGTGGGAGAGCACAGATACGCAGTATTTT
CASRSWESTDTQYF
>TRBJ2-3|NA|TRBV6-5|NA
TGTGCCAGCAGTTTGCGGGGGCAGTGGGATACGCAGTATTTT
CASSLRGQWDTQYF
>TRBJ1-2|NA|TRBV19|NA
TGTGCCAGTACGGAGGCAGGGGTAGACTATGGCTACACCTTC
CASTEAGVDYGYTF
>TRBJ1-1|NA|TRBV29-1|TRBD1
TGCAGCGTGGGGACAGGGGCAACTGAAGCTTTCTTT
CSVGTGATEAFF
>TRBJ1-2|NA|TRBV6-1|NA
TGTGCCAGCAGTGAAGATACAGTGGTCATTGGCTACACCTTC
CASSEDTVVIGYTF
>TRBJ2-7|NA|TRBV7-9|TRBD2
TGTGCCACTGGGAGGCGGGAGGACCTCTACGAGCAGTACTTC
CATGRREDLYEQYF
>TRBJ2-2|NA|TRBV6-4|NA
TGTGCCAGCAGTGACACTGGCGGGCATACCGGGGAGCTGTTTTTT
CASSDTGGHTGELFF
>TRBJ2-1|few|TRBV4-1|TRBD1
TGCGCCAGCAGCCTCCGGACAGGATCGATCAATGAGCAGTTCTTC
CASSLRTGSINEQFF
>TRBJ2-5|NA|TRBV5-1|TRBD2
TGCGCCAGCAGGTACACTAGCGGACAAGAGACCCAGTACTTC
CASRYTSGQETQYF
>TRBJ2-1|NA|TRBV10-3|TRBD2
TGTGCCATCAGTGATTTAGCGGGAGGGTACAATGAGCAGTTCTTC
CAISDLAGGYNEQFF
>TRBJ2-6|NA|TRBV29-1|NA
TGCAGCGTTGACGCAGCTGGGGCCAACGTCCTGACTTTC
CSVDAAGANVLTF
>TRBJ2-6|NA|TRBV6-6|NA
TGTGCCAGCAGCTATGGGACTTCGGGGGCCAACGTCCTGACTTTC
CASSYGTSGANVLTF
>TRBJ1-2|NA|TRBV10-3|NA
TGTGCCATCAGTGATGAAAGTTATACTATCAACTATGGCTACACCTTC
CAISDESYTINYGYTF
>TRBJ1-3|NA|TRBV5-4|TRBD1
TGTGCCAGCAGCGGCGGACAGGGCTACTCTGGAAACACCATATATTTT
CASSGGQGYSGNTIYF
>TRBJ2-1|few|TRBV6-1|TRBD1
TGTGCCAGCCAGGGCTGGACAGGGCTCTACAATGAGCAGTTCTTC
CASQGWTGLYNEQFF
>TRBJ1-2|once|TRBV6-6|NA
TGTGCCAGCAGAGACCCAGGTTTAGGCTACACCTTC
CASRDPGLGYTF
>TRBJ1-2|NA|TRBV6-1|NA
TGTGCCAGCAGGCTCGACTGGGGCCCCAACTATGGCTACACCTTC
CASRLDWGPNYGYTF
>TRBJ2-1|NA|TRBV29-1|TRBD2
TGCAGCGTTGTTGGCTCTTTAGCGGGCCTGGATGAGCAGTTCTTC
CSVVGSLAGLDEQFF
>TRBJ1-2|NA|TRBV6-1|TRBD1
TGTGCCAGCAGTGCTACACAGGGGGCTAACTATGGCTACACCTTC
CASSATQGANYGYTF
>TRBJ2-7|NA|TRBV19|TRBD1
TGTGCCAGTAGTAGACAGGGGATCGGGCACGAGCAGTACTTC
CASSRQGIGHEQYF
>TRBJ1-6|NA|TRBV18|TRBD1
TGTGCCAGCTCACAGGGGACAGATTCACCCCTCCACTTT
CASSQGTDSPLHF
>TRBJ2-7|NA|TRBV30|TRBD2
TGTGCCTGGAGTGGTAGCGGGAGGGCCTACGAGCAGTACTTC
CAWSGSGRAYEQYF
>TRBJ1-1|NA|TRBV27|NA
TGTGCCAGCAGTTACAACCCACAGGGTCGAGCTTTCTTT
CASSYNPQGRAFF
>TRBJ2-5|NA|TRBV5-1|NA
TGCGCCAGCAGCTGGACAGTGGAAGAGACCCAGTACTTC
CASSWTVEETQYF
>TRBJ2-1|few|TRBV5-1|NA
TGCGCCAGCAGCTTGGACACGGGAGTTTTAGGTGAGCAGTTCTTC
CASSLDTGVLGEQFF